Shown below are 26 T cell receptor beta chains from a single sample sequenced in a study of T cells in Graves' hyperthyroidism and ophthalmopathy. Researchers took RNA transcripts and amplified the TCR beta CDR3 regions from them. The TCR CDR3 first-round RT-PCR relied on the HTBI primer set. TCRdb fed the multiplex PCR reads into MiXCR, producing one record per CDR3 protein. In the table there are some 690,000 distinct CDR3 sequences, 15% to 20% of which are singletons. The sequenced sample consisted of blood. The receptors were gathered from a middle-aged man with Graves' hyperthyroidism.

V usage is TRBV2 and J usage is TRBJ2-7; TRBD2 matches at 7 bases. This CDR3 is built from 16 residues. J lost 3 bases, V lost 6 bases, and 14 bases had no gene match. CDR1 and CDR2 from the germline V gene are SNHLY and FYNNEI. The CDR3 protein is CASSLQGGRGFYEQYF. CDR3 nucleotide sequence: TGTGCCAGCAGCCTTCAGGGCGGGAGAGGGTTCTACGAGCAGTACTTC.

V and J are TRBV7-2 and TRBJ2-3; the match to TRBD2 covers 12 bases. The V gene's germline CDR1 is SGHTA and CDR2 FQGNSA. The CDR3 is 16 residues long. The trim removed 5 bases at V and 2 bases at J, leaving 5 bases unmatched. The CDR3: CASSHRLAGDTDTQYF. In nucleotides, the CDR3 is TGTGCCAGCAGCCACCGACTAGCGGGGGACACAGATACGCAGTATTTT.

This clonotype was counted many times. The chain uses TRBV2 and TRBJ1-2; possible D gene TRBD1, 5 bases. V lost 10 bases, J lost 1 base, and 13 bases lay in between. Per germline, CDR1 SNHLY and CDR2 FYNNEI. The CDR3 totals 13 residues. In DNA, the CDR3 is TGTGCCAAAAGGCGGGGGAGTAACTATGGCTACACCTTC. It encodes CAKRRGSNYGYTF.

Many counts were recorded for this clonotype. The chain couples TRBV7-2 to TRBJ2-1; D may be TRBD2 (5 bases). This CDR3 contains 15 residues. Germline-derived CDR1 and CDR2 are SGHTA and FQGNSA. Trimming took off 5 bases at V and 3 bases at J, with 14 bases between the two ends. This CDR3 is CASSPRRVDYNEQFF. For the CDR3, the DNA is TGTGCCAGCAGCCCGAGGCGGGTAGACTACAATGAGCAGTTCTTC.

V and J are TRBV13 and TRBJ2-7; 15 bases match TRBD2. Gene TRBJ2-1 matches the end of the DNA better, so the J call may be wrong. Per the germline V gene, CDR1 is PRHDT and CDR2 is FYEKMQ (reference sequence). The CDR3 spans 17 residues. CDR3 nucleotide sequence: TGTGCCAGCAGCTCCAGGACTAGCGGGAGGGTAACCTACGAGCAGTTCTTC. Protein sequence: CASSSRTSGRVTYEQFF.

This clonotype has at least ten counts. J is TRBJ2-1 and V is TRBV27; 7 bases match TRBD2. CDR1 MNHEY and CDR2 SMNVEV come from the germline V gene (reference sequence). The CDR3 covers 13 residues. V shed 6 bases and J 8 bases; nucleotides not matched to a gene: 7. The CDR3 DNA is TGTGCCAGCAGCATACTAGCGTTCGATGAGCAGTTCTTC. It yields the protein CASSILAFDEQFF.

This clonotype was seen at least ten times. The chain carries TRBV7-2 and TRBJ2-5; TRBD2 agrees at 10 bases. The CDR3 spans 15 residues. V shed 1 base, J shed 7 bases, and the junction held 6 bases outside the gene matches. CDR1 SGHTA and CDR2 FQGNSA come from the germline V gene. The CDR3 DNA is TGTGCCAGCAGCTTAGAACGACTAGCGGGCGCGACCCAGTACTTC. It encodes CASSLERLAGATQYF.

This clonotype was seen at least ten times. V gene TRBV7-2 combines with J gene TRBJ2-3; TRBD2 aligns across 15 bases. This CDR3 contains 16 residues. V shed 4 bases, J shed 5 bases, and the junction held 4 bases outside the gene matches. Per germline, CDR1 SGHTA and CDR2 FQGNSA. CDR3 sequence: CASSSGLAGGLDTQYF. As DNA, the CDR3 is TGTGCCAGCAGCTCAGGACTAGCGGGAGGGTTAGATACGCAGTATTTT.

This clonotype was seen ten or more times. The rearrangement uses TRBV11-1 and TRBJ2-3; D is unresolved. Trimming took off 0 bases at V and 2 bases at J, with 9 bases between the two ends. Germline CDR1 is SGHAT and CDR2 is FQDESV (reference sequence). The CDR3 sequence is 15 residues long. The CDR3 loop reads CASSLAGSVTDTQYF. CDR3 nucleotide sequence: TGTGCCAGCAGCTTAGCCGGGTCGGTCACAGATACGCAGTATTTT.

This clonotype was picked up a small number of times. This sequence joins TRBV27 and TRBJ2-3; maybe TRBD2 (6 bases). The CDR3 extends over 14 amino acids. CDR1 and CDR2 (germline): MNHEY, SMNVEV (reference sequence). V dropped 3 bases and J dropped 6 bases, with 13 bases sitting between them. As DNA, the CDR3 is TGTGCCAGCAGTTTCATCAGGGAGGCGGATACGCAGTATTTT. The encoded protein is CASSFIREADTQYF.

Many counts were recorded for this clonotype. V and J are TRBV2 and TRBJ1-5, with 8 bases lining up with TRBD1. Germline-derived CDR1 and CDR2 are SNHLY and FYNNEI. There are 15 residues in the CDR3. Trimming took 6 bases from V and 5 from J; bases not matched to a gene: 9. This CDR3 is CASSGQTGVDQPQHF. CDR3 in DNA: TGTGCCAGCAGCGGACAGACAGGGGTTGATCAGCCCCAGCATTTT.

The V and J genes are TRBV6-5 and TRBJ2-1, with a possible D match to TRBD1 (6 bases). The germline V and J ends were trimmed by 4 bases and 3 bases, with 16 bases remaining between them. This CDR3 comprises 16 residues. Per the germline V gene, CDR1 is MNHEY and CDR2 is SVGAGI. CDR3 DNA: TGTGCCAGCAGTTCCTTGGGGGCGGACAGCTACAATGAGCAGTTCTTC. Residues: CASSSLGADSYNEQFF.

This clonotype has only a few counts. J is TRBJ2-7 and V is TRBV30, with D maybe TRBD2 (5 bases). The CDR3 spans 16 residues. From germline, CDR1 is GTSNPN and CDR2 SVGIG (reference sequence). Trimming removed 3 bases at V and 3 bases at J, with 21 bases between. CDR3 amino acids: CAWSARVLRRNYEQYF. The CDR3 coding sequence is TGTGCCTGGAGCGCAAGGGTCCTCAGGAGGAACTACGAGCAGTACTTC.

In its sample, this clonotype was seen many times. V is TRBV28 and J is TRBJ1-5; D is perhaps TRBD1 (6 bases). The CDR3 is made up of 14 amino acids. Germline-derived CDR1 and CDR2 are MDHEN and SYDVKM. V dropped 4 bases and J dropped 7 bases, with 14 bases sitting between them. The CDR3: CASSSSGVRQPQHF. The CDR3 region has the DNA TGTGCCAGCAGTTCATCAGGGGTTCGACAGCCCCAGCATTTT.

The chain combines TRBV20-1 with TRBJ1-5; D remains ambiguous. This CDR3 is 14 amino acids long. Trimming pared 3 bases from V and 5 bases from J, leaving 14 bases between. Germline loops: CDR1 DFQATT, CDR2 SNEGSKA (reference sequence). CDR3 sequence: CSARASTTYQPQHF. The CDR3 nucleotides read TGCAGTGCTAGGGCCAGTACGACTTATCAGCCCCAGCATTTT.

This clonotype was recorded once. The chain has TRBV20-1 and TRBJ2-7; D is perhaps TRBD1 or TRBD2 (5 bases each). The CDR3 length is 18 residues. The V end lost 6 bases, the J end lost 1 base, and 28 bases lay between the germline ends. Germline V CDR1 and CDR2: DFQATT, SNEGSKA (reference sequence). Here the CDR3 reads CSARNGAVGPHLSYEQYF. CDR3 nucleotide sequence: TGCAGTGCACGGAATGGGGCGGTGGGACCTCATTTATCCTACGAGCAGTACTTC.

This clonotype was detected ten times or more. The chain recombines TRBV7-9 with TRBJ2-5; D remains unclear. CDR1 SEHNR and CDR2 FQNEAQ come from the germline V gene (reference sequence). The CDR3 contains 15 residues. Between the trimmed V and J ends, which lost 0 bases and 5 bases, there was a span of 13 bases. The CDR3 region has the DNA TGTGCCAGCAGCTTAGCTTCCCCCGCCTACGAGACCCAGTACTTC. It is translated as CASSLASPAYETQYF.

This chain uses TRBV9 with TRBJ2-1, with TRBD2 identical over 12 bases. Per the germline V gene, CDR1 is SGDLS and CDR2 is YYNGEE. The V gene end was trimmed by 4 bases and the J gene end by 9 bases; junction bases not matched to a gene: 14. The CDR3 contains 17 residues. CDR3 sequence reads: CASSPKEKTSGSVEQFF. In DNA, the CDR3 is TGTGCCAGCAGCCCAAAAGAAAAGACTAGCGGGAGCGTTGAGCAGTTCTTC.

The genes are TRBV10-3 and TRBJ2-2, with 7 bases matching TRBD1. J lost 3 bases, V lost 0 bases, and 7 bases had no gene match. Looked up from germline, CDR1 is ENHRY and CDR2 is SYGVKD. This CDR3 spans 17 amino acids. The CDR3 loop reads CAISESRGPLDTGELFF. The CDR3 DNA follows: TGTGCCATCAGTGAGTCGAGGGGGCCCTTAGACACCGGGGAGCTGTTTTTT.

This clonotype was found many times. V is TRBV28 and J is TRBJ1-1; D unclear. The length of the CDR3 is 12 residues. V dropped 5 bases and J dropped 0 bases, with 4 bases sitting between them. Germline values: CDR1 MDHEN, CDR2 SYDVKM. CDR3 nucleotide sequence: TGTGCCAGCAGTCTATTGAACACTGAAGCTTTCTTT. It encodes CASSLLNTEAFF.

In this sample, this clonotype turned up many times. CDR3 protein: CSVPAATPGLAEETQYF. The CDR3 region has the DNA TGCAGTGTCCCGGCTGCTACTCCGGGACTAGCGGAAGAGACCCAGTACTTC. V usage is TRBV20-1 and J usage is TRBJ2-5, with 11 bases that match TRBD2. Trimming removed 7 bases from V and 3 bases from J; junction bases left unmatched: 16. This CDR3 contains 17 residues. CDR1 is DFQATT, CDR2 SNEGSKA, per germline (reference sequence).

The chain joins TRBV19 to TRBJ1-5; 7 positions agree with TRBD1. With 4 bases clipped from V and 4 bases from J, the junction kept 13 bases outside the gene matches. CDR1 LNHDA and CDR2 SQIVND come from the germline V gene (reference sequence). CDR3 length: 17 residues. For the CDR3, the DNA is TGTGCCAGTAGTACCGGGGCGACAGGGCTTTCTAATCAGCCCCAGCATTTT. It codes for CASSTGATGLSNQPQHF.

This clonotype was seen many times. V is TRBV12-3 or TRBV12-4 and J is TRBJ2-7, with D possibly called TRBD1 or TRBD2 (5 bases each). The germline V and J ends were trimmed by 8 bases and 3 bases, with 17 bases remaining between them. The CDR3 contains 14 residues. CDR3 amino acids: CASGLAGTGYEQYF. CDR3 DNA sequence: TGTGCCAGCGGCCTCGCCGGGACGGGCTACGAGCAGTACTTC.

This clonotype was recorded a few times. The chain employs TRBV7-2 and TRBJ2-7, with a tentative D call TRBD1 (5 bases). The CDR3 runs to 14 residues. Germline loops: CDR1 SGHTA, CDR2 FQGNSA. V gave up 7 bases and J gave up 4 bases, with 17 bases separating them. This CDR3 is CASNPGAGWYEQYF. CDR3 bases: TGTGCCAGCAACCCTGGGGCAGGGTGGTACGAGCAGTACTTC.

This clonotype was found many times. The genes are TRBV11-2 and TRBJ1-4; D remains ambiguous. V was shortened by 0 bases and J by 9 bases, with 11 bases between the two germline ends. The CDR3 spans 14 residues. Germline V lookup: CDR1 SGHAT, CDR2 FQNNGV. CDR3 nucleotides: TGTGCCAGCAGCTTAGATACTGTGGAGAAAAAACTGTTTTTT. It codes for CASSLDTVEKKLFF. The full variable domain, with the rest looked up from reference TRBV11-2 and TRBJ1-4, is EAGVAQSPRYKIIEKRQSVAFWCNPISGHATLYWYQQILGQGPKLLIQFQNNGVVDDSQLPKDRFSAERLKGVDSTLKIQPAKLEDSAVYLCASSLDTVEKKLFFGSGTQLSVL.

This clonotype was counted ten times or more. The chain combines TRBV28 with TRBJ1-5, with TRBD1 matching over 9 bases. This CDR3 has 15 residues. Germline assignment: CDR1 MDHEN and CDR2 SYDVKM. J gave up 4 bases and V 4 bases, and 5 bases lay outside the gene matches. CDR3 nucleotides: TGTGCCAGCAGTTCTCCTGGGACAGGGAATCAGCCCCAGCATTTT. Residues: CASSSPGTGNQPQHF. The entire variable domain, with the rest obtained from reference TRBV28 and TRBJ1-5, is as follows: DVKVTQSSRYLVKRTGEKVFLECVQDMDHENMFWYRQDPGLGLRLIYFSYDVKMKEKGDIPEGYSVSREKKERFSLILESASTNQTSMYLCASSSPGTGNQPQHFGDGTRLSIL.